This T cell receptor beta chain appears in the sequencing data of a study of regulatory T cells in long-lasting Graves disease. Study findings and constraints: In persistent patients, shared public clonotypes (around 2,500) outnumbered those in new patients (approximately 940). Persistent cases favored TRBV28, TRBJ1-2 and TRBJ2-5.

The CDR3 length is 16 residues. The V and J ends lost 4 bases and 2 bases, in that order; junction bases with no gene match: 8. Germline V gene data show CDR1 as DFQATT and CDR2 as SNEGSKA (reference sequence). According to the study, TCR beta libraries were built with iRepertoire HTBI primers and CDR3-region Arm-PCR. Original analysis: Sequenced samples collectively carried roughly 63 TRBV and roughly 15 TRBJ segments. TCRdb itself ran the multiplex PCR reads through MiXCR, one entry per CDR3 protein. These V and J calls derive from TCRdb rather than the authors' analysis. There are 300,000 or so distinct CDR3 sequences in the sample; roughly a fifth occur only once, and 29% lies in the top ten. This clonotype appeared many times. Its antigen remains unidentified. This sample's time point: persistent/refractory GD, antithyroid drugs over 5 years with positive TRAb. PBMCs were the source of the RNA used for TCR sequencing. All patients originated from an endocrinology department located in Xi'an, China.

The V call is TRBV20-1, the J call TRBJ1-5; 10 bases are a match to TRBD1. This clonotype was sampled from a female donor with Graves disease. Material: peripheral blood mononuclear cells (PBMCs), obtained when the disease was refractory, from a patient treated with antithyroid drugs. The CDR3 DNA sequence: TGCAGTGCTACCTCCGGGACAGGGGTTCGCAATCAGCCCCAGCATTTT. As protein: CSATSGTGVRNQPQHF.